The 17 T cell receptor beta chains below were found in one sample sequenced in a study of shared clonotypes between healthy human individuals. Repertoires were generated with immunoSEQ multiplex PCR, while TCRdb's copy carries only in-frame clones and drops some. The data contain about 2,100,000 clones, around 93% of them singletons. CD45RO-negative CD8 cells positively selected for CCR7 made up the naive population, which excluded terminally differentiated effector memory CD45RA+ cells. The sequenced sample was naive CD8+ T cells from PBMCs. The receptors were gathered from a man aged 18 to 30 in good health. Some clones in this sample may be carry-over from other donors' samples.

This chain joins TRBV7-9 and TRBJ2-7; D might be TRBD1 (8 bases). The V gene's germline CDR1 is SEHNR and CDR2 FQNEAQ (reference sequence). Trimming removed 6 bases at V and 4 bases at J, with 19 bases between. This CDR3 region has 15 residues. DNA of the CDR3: TGTGCCAGCAGGACAGGGGAGGGGGCGATTTACGAGCAGTACTTC. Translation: CASRTGEGAIYEQYF.

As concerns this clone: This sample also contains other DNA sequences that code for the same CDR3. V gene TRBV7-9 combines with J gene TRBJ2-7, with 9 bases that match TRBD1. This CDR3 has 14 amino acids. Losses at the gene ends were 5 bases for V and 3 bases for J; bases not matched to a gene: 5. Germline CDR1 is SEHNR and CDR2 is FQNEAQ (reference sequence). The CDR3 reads CASSSRDRDYEQYF. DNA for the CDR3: TGTGCCAGCAGCAGCCGGGACAGGGACTACGAGCAGTACTTC.

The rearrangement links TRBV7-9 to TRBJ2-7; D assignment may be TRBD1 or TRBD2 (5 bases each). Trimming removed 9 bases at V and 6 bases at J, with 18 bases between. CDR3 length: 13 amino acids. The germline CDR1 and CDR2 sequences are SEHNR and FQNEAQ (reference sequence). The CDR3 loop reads CASHGTLSPEQYF. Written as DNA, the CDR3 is TGTGCCAGTCACGGGACGTTAAGCCCCGAGCAGTACTTC.

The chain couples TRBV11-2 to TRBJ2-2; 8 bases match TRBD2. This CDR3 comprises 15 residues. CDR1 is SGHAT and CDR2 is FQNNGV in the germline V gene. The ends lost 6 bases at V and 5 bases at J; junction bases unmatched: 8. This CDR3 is CASSPGRGVTGELFF. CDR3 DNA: TGTGCCAGCAGTCCCGGGAGGGGAGTTACCGGGGAGCTGTTTTTT.

Written as DNA, the CDR3 is TGCAGCGTTTTAGACGGCCAAGAGACCCAGTACTTC. It encodes CSVLDGQETQYF. V and J are TRBV29-1 and TRBJ2-5; D is unresolved. The CDR3 is 12 residues long. Trimming removed 5 bases from V and 1 base from J, with 8 bases in between. CDR1 and CDR2 (germline): SQVTM, ANQGSEA.

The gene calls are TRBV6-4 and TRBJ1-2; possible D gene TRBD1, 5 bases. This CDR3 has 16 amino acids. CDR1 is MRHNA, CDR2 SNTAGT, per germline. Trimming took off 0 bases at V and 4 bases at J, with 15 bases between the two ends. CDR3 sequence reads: CASSDSRGREPYGYTF. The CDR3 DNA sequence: TGTGCCAGCAGTGACTCGAGGGGCAGGGAGCCCTATGGCTACACCTTC.

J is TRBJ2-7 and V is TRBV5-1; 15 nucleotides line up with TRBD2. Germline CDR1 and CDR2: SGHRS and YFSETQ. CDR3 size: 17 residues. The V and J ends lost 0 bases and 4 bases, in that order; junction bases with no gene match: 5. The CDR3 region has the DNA TGCGCCAGCAGCTTGGCCGGGACTAGCGGGAGGAGGTACGAGCAGTACTTC. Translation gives CASSLAGTSGRRYEQYF.

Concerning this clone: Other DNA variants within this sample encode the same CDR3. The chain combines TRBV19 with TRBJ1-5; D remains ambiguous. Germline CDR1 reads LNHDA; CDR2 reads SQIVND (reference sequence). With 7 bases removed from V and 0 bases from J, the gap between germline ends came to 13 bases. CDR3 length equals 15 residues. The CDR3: CASTLLGLSNQPQHF. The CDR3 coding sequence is TGTGCCAGTACCCTACTTGGACTTAGCAATCAGCCCCAGCATTTT. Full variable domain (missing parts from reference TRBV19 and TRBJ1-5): DGGITQSPKYLFRKEGQNVTLSCEQNLNHDAMYWYRQDPGQGLRLIYYSQIVNDFQKGDIAEGYSVSREKKESFPLTVTSAQKNPTAFYLCASTLLGLSNQPQHFGDGTRLSIL.

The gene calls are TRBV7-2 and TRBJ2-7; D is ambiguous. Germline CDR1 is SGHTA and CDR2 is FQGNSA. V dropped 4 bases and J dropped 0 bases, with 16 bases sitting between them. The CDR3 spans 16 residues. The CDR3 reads CASSSTPPYSSYEQYF. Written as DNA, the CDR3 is TGTGCCAGCAGCTCAACCCCACCATATAGCTCCTACGAGCAGTACTTC.

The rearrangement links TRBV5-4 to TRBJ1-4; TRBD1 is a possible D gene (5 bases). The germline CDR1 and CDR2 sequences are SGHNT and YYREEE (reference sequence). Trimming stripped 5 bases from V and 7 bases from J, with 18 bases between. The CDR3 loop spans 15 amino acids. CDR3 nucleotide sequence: TGTGCCAGCAGTCGTCCGGGACTTGAGGGTGAAAAACTGTTTTTT. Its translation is CASSRPGLEGEKLFF.

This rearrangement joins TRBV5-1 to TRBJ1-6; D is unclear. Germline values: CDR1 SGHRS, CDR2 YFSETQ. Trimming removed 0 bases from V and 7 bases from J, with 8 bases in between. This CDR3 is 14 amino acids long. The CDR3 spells CASSLDLGNSPLHF. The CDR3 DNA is TGCGCCAGCAGCTTGGATCTGGGGAATTCACCCCTCCACTTT. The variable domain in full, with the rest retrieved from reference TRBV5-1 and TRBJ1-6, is KAGVTQTPRYLIKTRGQQVTLSCSPISGHRSVSWYQQTPGQGLQFLFEYFSETQRNKGNFPGRFSGRQFSNSRSEMNVSTLELGDSALYLCASSLDLGNSPLHFGNGTRLTVT.

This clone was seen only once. In nucleotides, the CDR3 is TGCGCCAGCAGTCCCCGACCGGGACTAGCGGGAGAGATAGATACGCAGTATTTT. Protein product: CASSPRPGLAGEIDTQYF. The chain employs TRBV4-1 and TRBJ2-3; TRBD2 aligns across 14 bases. Germline trimming cut 6 bases from V and 5 bases from J; bases unmatched to any gene: 13. The germline CDR1 and CDR2 sequences are MGHRA and YSYEKL. The CDR3 runs to 18 residues.

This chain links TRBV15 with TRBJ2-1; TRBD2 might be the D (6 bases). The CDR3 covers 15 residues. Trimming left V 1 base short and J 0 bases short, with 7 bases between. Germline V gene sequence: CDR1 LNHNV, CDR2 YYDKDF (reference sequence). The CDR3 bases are TGTGCCACCAGCAGAGCCGGGAGCTCCTACAATGAGCAGTTCTTC. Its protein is CATSRAGSSYNEQFF. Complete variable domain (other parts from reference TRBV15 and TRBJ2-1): DAMVIQNPRYQVTQFGKPVTLSCSQTLNHNVMYWYQQKSSQAPKLLFHYYDKDFNNEADTPDNFQSRRPNTSFCFLDIRSPGLGDTAMYLCATSRAGSSYNEQFFGPGTRLTVL.

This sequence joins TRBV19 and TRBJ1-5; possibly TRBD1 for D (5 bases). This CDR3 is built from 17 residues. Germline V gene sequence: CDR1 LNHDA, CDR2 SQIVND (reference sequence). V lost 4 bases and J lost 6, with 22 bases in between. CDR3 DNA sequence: TGTGCCAGTAGTACCTTTCCTCCGCCGACTGGGGGTCAGCCCCAGCATTTT. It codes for CASSTFPPPTGGQPQHF.

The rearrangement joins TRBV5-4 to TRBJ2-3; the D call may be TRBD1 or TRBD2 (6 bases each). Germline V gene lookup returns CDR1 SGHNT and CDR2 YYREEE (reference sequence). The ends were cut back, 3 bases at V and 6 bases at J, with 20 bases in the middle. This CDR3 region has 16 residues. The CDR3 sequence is CASSSMGAGSWDTQYF. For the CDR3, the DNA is TGTGCCAGCAGCTCCATGGGGGCGGGGTCCTGGGATACGCAGTATTTT.

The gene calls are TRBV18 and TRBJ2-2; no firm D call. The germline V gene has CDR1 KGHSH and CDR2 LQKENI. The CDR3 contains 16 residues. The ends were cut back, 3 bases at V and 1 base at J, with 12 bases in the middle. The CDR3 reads CASSPRSVMNTGELFF. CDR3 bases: TGTGCCAGCTCACCGCGTTCAGTTATGAACACCGGGGAGCTGTTTTTT.

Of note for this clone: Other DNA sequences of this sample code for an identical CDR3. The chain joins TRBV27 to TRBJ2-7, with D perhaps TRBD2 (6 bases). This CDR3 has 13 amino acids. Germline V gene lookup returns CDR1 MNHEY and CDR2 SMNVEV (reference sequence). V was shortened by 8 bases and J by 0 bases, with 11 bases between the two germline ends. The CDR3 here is CASRRRGSYEQYF. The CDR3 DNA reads TGTGCCAGCCGAAGGCGGGGCTCCTACGAGCAGTACTTC.